This T cell receptor beta chain was found in a study of blood T cell repertoires in COVID-19. The CDR3 covers 13 residues. V lost 5 bases to trimming and J lost 8 bases, with 10 bases between them. The protocol was immunoSEQ multiplex PCR, while the TCRdb copy is restricted to in-frame clones and leaves out a portion. Among more than 150,000 clones listed, approximately 80% were seen once. V gene TRBV12-3 or TRBV12-4 combines with J gene TRBJ1-6, with D unresolved. This clonotype was sampled from a man aged 70-80 years who had recovered from COVID-19. The specimen sequenced was peripheral blood. CDR3 residues: CASSPSHDSPLHF. For the CDR3, the DNA is TGTGCCAGCAGTCCCTCACACGATTCACCCCTCCACTTT.